A selection of T cell receptor beta chains follows, all from one sample in a study of OX40 agonist ivuxolimab in advanced cancers. Only in-frame clones appear in the TCRdb table, and some are missing; sequencing was by immunoSEQ multiplex PCR. The sample includes 65,000 to 90,000 clones, approximately 90% seen only once; the top ten take 0.4% to 0.65%. The sample here was CD4+ or CD8+ T cells sorted from blood, taken in a trial of the OX40 agonist ivuxolimab. These receptors originate from an adult with an advanced solid tumor such as melanoma, head and neck, liver or kidney cancer. Both conserved end residues are part of each CDR3.

J: TRBJ1-1; V: TRBV7-9; CDR3: CASSLDMNTEAFF
J: TRBJ2-7; V: TRBV5-4; CDR3: CASSAGQDSYEQYF
J: TRBJ2-1; V: TRBV11-2; CDR3: CASSLSGGDSEQFF
J: TRBJ1-5; V: TRBV6-6; CDR3: CASSSPRKDQPQHF
J: TRBJ2-3; V: TRBV28; CDR3: CASSPAGGAGVGKKTDTQYF
J: TRBJ2-4; V: TRBV7-9; CDR3: CASKSRGMAKNIQYF
J: TRBJ2-1; V: TRBV11-3; CDR3: CASSSLSGRTYNEQFF
J: TRBJ1-5; V: TRBV7-3; CDR3: CASSLAGDQPQHF
J: TRBJ2-1; V: TRBV5-1; CDR3: CASSSGLPGDEQFF
J: TRBJ1-4; V: TRBV18; CDR3: CASSPASGVSEKLFF
J: TRBJ2-7; V: TRBV28; CDR3: CASSSRQGLAGYPYEQYF
J: TRBJ1-6; V: TRBV6-5; CDR3: CASSPTGENSPLHF
J: TRBJ2-5; V: TRBV19; CDR3: CASSIPGQGETQYF
J: TRBJ2-5; V: TRBV5-1; CDR3: CASSPGLDQETQYF
J: TRBJ2-5; V: TRBV4-2; CDR3: CASSPAGTPQETQYF
J: TRBJ2-7; V: TRBV4-2; CDR3: CASSLGLAGAYEQYF
J: TRBJ2-7; V: TRBV5-3; CDR3: CARSLDSYEQYF
J: TRBJ1-1; V: TRBV7-9; CDR3: CASVARGNTEAFF
J: TRBJ2-2; V: TRBV14; CDR3: CASSLGHWNTGELFF
J: TRBJ2-2; V: TRBV2; CDR3: CASSDVTGNTGELFF
J: TRBJ2-1; V: TRBV7-3; CDR3: CASSLDGTRVNEQFF
J: TRBJ2-7; V: TRBV10-3; CDR3: CAISESSKTPLEQYF
J: TRBJ2-7; V: TRBV9; CDR3: CASSKTGTASYEQYF
J: TRBJ1-4; V: TRBV18; CDR3: CASSRQGAGEKLFF
J: TRBJ1-4; V: TRBV6-5; CDR3: CASSYTRGPGEKLFF
J: TRBJ2-7; V: TRBV5-1; CDR3: CASSLEGSEQYF
J: TRBJ1-1; V: TRBV4-1; CDR3: CASSQVATANTEAFF
J: TRBJ2-7; V: TRBV7-6; CDR3: CASSLVDTYEQYF
J: TRBJ2-1; V: TRBV9; CDR3: CASSYQAGGGDNEQFF
J: TRBJ2-1; V: TRBV5-1; CDR3: CASSFLAGGGNEQFF
J: TRBJ1-2; V: TRBV5-6; CDR3: CASSLLGDRGAGYTF
J: TRBJ2-7; V: TRBV6-1; CDR3: CASREFGTGVYEQYF